This T cell receptor beta chain is drawn from a study of T cell changes during pregnancy in multiple sclerosis. Sequencing used immunoSEQ multiplex PCR; TCRdb keeps in-frame clones, though not all of them. The sample holds roughly 40,000 clones; 91% are singletons and the top ten take less than 8.5%. With V trimmed by 4 bases and J by 0 bases, 4 bases remained unmatched. This CDR3 has 16 amino acids. Germline V gene lookup returns CDR1 SGHNT and CDR2 YYREEE (reference sequence). The sample consisted of CD8+ T cells from peripheral blood mononuclear cells, taken before pregnancy. The sequence was obtained from a female donor with multiple sclerosis, enrolled in a pregnancy study. The rearrangement links TRBV5-4 to TRBJ2-7, with 13 bases aligning to TRBD2. CDR3 in amino acids: CASSGWTSGSSYEQYF. The CDR3 DNA reads as TGTGCCAGCAGCGGCTGGACTAGCGGGAGCTCCTACGAGCAGTACTTC.